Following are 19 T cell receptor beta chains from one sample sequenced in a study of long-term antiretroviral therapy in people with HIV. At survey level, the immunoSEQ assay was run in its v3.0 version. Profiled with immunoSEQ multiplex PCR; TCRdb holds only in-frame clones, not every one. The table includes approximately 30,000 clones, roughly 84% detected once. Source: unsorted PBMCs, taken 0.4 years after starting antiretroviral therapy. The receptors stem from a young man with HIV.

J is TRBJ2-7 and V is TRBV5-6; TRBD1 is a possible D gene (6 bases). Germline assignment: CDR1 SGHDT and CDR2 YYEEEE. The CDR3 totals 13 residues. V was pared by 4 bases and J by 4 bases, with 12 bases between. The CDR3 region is CASSTTGQYEQYF. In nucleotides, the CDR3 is TGTGCCAGCAGCACAACAGGGCAATACGAGCAGTACTTC.

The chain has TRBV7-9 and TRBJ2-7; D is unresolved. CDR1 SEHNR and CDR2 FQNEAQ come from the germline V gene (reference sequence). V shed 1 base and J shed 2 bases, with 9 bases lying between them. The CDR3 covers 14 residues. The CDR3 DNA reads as TGTGCCAGCAGCTTAGGGACCGCCACCTACGAGCAGTACTTC. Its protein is CASSLGTATYEQYF.

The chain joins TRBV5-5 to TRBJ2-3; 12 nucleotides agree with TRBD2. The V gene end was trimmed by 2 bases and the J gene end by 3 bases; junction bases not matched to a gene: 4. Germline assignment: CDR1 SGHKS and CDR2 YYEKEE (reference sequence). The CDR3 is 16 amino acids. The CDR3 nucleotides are TGTGCCAGCAGCTTTATTCTAGCGGGGGGGACAGATACGCAGTATTTT. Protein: CASSFILAGGTDTQYF.

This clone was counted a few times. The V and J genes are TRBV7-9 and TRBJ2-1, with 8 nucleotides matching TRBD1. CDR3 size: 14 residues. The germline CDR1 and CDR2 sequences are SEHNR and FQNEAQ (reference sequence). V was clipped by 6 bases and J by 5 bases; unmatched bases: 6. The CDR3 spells CASSMTGVDNEQFF. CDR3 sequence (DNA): TGTGCCAGCAGTATGACAGGGGTTGACAATGAGCAGTTCTTC.

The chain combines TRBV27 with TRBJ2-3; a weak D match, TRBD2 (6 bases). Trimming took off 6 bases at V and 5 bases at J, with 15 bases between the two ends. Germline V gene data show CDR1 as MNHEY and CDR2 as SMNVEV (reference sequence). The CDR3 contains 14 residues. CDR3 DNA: TGTGCCAGCAGAACAGGAGGGGCGTTAGATACGCAGTATTTT. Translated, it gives CASRTGGALDTQYF.

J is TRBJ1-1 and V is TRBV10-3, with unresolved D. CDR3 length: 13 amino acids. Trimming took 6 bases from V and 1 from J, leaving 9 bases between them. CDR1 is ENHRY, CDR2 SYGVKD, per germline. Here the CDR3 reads CAISARSNTEAFF. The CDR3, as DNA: TGTGCCATCAGCGCACGGTCGAACACTGAAGCTTTCTTT.

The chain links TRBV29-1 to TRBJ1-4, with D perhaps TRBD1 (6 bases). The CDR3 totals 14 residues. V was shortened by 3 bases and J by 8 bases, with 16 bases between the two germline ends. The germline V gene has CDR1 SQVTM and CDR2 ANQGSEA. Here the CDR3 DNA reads TGCAGCGTTGAGAAGGCAGGGGTCGAGGAAAAACTGTTTTTT. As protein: CSVEKAGVEEKLFF. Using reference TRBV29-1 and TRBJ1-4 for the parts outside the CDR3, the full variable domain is SAVISQKPSRDICQRGTSLTIQCQVDSQVTMMFWYRQQPGQSLTLIATANQGSEATYESGFVIDKFPISRPNLTFSTLTVSNMSPEDSSIYLCSVEKAGVEEKLFFGSGTQLSVL.

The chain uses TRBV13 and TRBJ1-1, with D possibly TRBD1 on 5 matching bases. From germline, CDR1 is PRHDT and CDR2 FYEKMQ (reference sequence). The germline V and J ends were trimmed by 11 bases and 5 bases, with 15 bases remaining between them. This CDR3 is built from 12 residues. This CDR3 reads CAGGRGRTEAFF. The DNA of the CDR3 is TGTGCCGGGGGTCGGGGGAGAACTGAAGCTTTCTTT.

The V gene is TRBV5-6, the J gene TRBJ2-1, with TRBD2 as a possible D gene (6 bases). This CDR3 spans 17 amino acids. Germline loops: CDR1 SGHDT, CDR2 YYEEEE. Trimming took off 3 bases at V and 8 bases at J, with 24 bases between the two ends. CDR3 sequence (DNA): TGTGCCAGCAGCTCTGGACCCCGCGCGGACCCGGGAGATGAGCAGTTCTTC. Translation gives CASSSGPRADPGDEQFF.

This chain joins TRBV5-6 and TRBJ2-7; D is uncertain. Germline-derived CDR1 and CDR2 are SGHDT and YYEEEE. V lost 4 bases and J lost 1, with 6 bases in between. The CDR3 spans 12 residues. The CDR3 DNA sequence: TGTGCCAGCAGCCCCGGGTCCTACGAGCAGTACTTC. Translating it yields CASSPGSYEQYF.

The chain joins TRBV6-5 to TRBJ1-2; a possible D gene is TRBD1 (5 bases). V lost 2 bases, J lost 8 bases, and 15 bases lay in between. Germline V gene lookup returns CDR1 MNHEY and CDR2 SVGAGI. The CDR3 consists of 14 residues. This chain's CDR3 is CASSYGAETGGYTF. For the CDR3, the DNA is TGTGCCAGCAGTTACGGGGCGGAGACGGGCGGCTACACCTTC.

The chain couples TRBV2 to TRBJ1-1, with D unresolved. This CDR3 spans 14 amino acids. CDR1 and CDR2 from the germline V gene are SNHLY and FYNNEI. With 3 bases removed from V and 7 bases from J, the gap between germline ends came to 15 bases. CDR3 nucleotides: TGTGCCAGCAGTGATACCCCGGACCTGTTTGAAGCTTTCTTT. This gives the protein CASSDTPDLFEAFF.

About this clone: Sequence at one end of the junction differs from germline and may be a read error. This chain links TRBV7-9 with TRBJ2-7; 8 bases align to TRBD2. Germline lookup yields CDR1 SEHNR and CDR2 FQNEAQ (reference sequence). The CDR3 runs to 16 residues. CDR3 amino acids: CATSLIGRDSSYEQYF. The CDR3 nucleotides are TGTGCCACCAGCTTAATCGGGAGGGACTCCTCCTACGAGCAGTACTTC.

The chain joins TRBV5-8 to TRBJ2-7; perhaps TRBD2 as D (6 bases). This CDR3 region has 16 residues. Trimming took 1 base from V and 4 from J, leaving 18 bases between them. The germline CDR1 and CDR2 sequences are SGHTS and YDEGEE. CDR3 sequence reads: CASSLREVLKGYEQYF. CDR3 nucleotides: TGTGCCAGCAGCTTGAGGGAGGTACTAAAGGGGTACGAGCAGTACTTC.

Here the CDR3 DNA reads TGTGCCAGCGGAACAGGTAGGCCGAACACTGAAGCTTTCTTT. Residues: CASGTGRPNTEAFF. The V call is TRBV7-9, the J call TRBJ1-1; D is possibly TRBD1 (5 bases). Germline-derived CDR1 and CDR2 are SEHNR and FQNEAQ (reference sequence). Trimming left V 8 bases short and J 1 base short, with 14 bases between. The CDR3 has 14 amino acids.

The CDR3, as DNA: TGTGCCAGCAGCCCCCGATCGGACAGGGCTATGAACACTGAAGCTTTCTTT. This gives the protein CASSPRSDRAMNTEAFF. The chain uses TRBV9 and TRBJ1-1, with TRBD1 identical over 8 bases. The germline CDR1 and CDR2 sequences are SGDLS and YYNGEE. The CDR3 runs to 17 residues. V was clipped by 4 bases and J by 0 bases; unmatched bases: 11. Drawing the rest from reference TRBV9 and TRBJ1-1, the complete variable domain is DSGVTQTPKHLITATGQRVTLRCSPRSGDLSVYWYQQSLDQGLQFLIQYYNGEERAKGNILERFSAQQFPDLHSELNLSSLELGDSALYFCASSPRSDRAMNTEAFFGQGTRLTVV.

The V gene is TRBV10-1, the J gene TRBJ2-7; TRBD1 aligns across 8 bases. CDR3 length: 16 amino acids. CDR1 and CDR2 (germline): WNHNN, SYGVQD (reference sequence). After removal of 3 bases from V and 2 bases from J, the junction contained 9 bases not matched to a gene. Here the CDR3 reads CASSEYVTGEPYEQYF. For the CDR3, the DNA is TGCGCCAGCAGTGAATATGTGACAGGGGAACCCTACGAGCAGTACTTC.

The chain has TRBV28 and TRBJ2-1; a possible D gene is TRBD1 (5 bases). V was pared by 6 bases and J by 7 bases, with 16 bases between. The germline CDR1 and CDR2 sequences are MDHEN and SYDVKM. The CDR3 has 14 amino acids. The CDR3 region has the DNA TGTGCCAGCAGCGGAGCCGACAGAGAGAATGAGCAGTTCTTC. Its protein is CASSGADRENEQFF.

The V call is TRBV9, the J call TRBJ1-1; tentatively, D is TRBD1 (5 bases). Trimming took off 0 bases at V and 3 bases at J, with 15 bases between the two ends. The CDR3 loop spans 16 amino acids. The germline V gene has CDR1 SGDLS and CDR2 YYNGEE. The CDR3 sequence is CASSVAIRAGDTEAFF. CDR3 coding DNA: TGTGCCAGCAGCGTAGCTATCCGGGCGGGGGACACTGAAGCTTTCTTT. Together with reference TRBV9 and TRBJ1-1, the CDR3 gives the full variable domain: DSGVTQTPKHLITATGQRVTLRCSPRSGDLSVYWYQQSLDQGLQFLIQYYNGEERAKGNILERFSAQQFPDLHSELNLSSLELGDSALYFCASSVAIRAGDTEAFFGQGTRLTVV.